This T cell receptor beta chain was identified in a study of cytomegalovirus exposure and HLA in healthy donors listed by TCRdb under 2017. Regarding the study in general: An earlier analysis of approximately 600 of the donors reported more than 250 Gb of sequence data and some 100 million unique TCR beta sequences from some 180 million T cells. Typing coverage varied by locus: 629-630 donors for A, B, C, DRB1 and DQB1; under 550 for DQA1; more than 600 for DPA1; roughly 450 for DPB1. Four or five DR-DQ haplotypes were handled as single units for association and clustering because linkage in the cohort was strong. Every discovery cohort repertoire had been produced on one sequencing platform. In the later analysis, no new phenotypic data were used to find candidate immune exposures; instead, reliance was placed on TCR beta sequences and their occurrence across donors. Donor age, sex, ethnicity and CMV serostatus were compiled alongside the repertoire data. Using immunosequencing, the study profiled T cell repertoires from some 670 subjects and related those repertoires to cytomegalovirus serostatus. The study was designed to test whether signatures of past pathogen exposure could be identified by cataloging public T cell receptors. Of the 300 to 450 genotyped donors, approximately 80% fell in the genetic ancestry cluster associated with self-reported Caucasian donors. To decide whether each TCR beta V gene segment behaved as functional or pseudogenic, an earlier analysis of several hundred of the donors relied on high-throughput TCR beta sequencing. High-throughput TCR immunosequencing, statistical association of individual TCRs with disease status, and machine learning were combined to predict cytomegalovirus infection status. A separate validation cohort of 100 to 150 different subjects was used in addition to the roughly 620-subject first cohort. To study patterns of TCR occurrence, a later analysis re-analyzed previously published TCR beta repertoires from more than 550 donors and added high-resolution HLA genotyping. On average, over 200,000 unique TCR beta nucleotide sequences were sequenced per donor among more than 350 genotyped donors of the cohort, with roughly 18% of those sequences being non-productive. A later genetic analysis took genome-wide SNP genotypes for about 60% of the roughly 670 donors and used that subset as a discovery cohort. An early release that covered about 600 HLA-typed donors contained around 300 gigabases of sequencing data and 75 million to 100 million unique TCR sequences. HLA typing covered class I and class II loci at four-digit resolution.

In total, roughly 710 healthy bone marrow donors made up the cohort. At the time of sampling, all cohort members were nominally healthy, though unrecorded immune exposures were likely present. The donor was CMV seropositive and was included in the group of around 300 seropositive cohort members. Every donor gave a peripheral blood sample, and the peripheral blood mononuclear cells from that sample were used for TCR beta sequencing. Genomic DNA extraction from the blood cell samples was performed with the Qiagen DNeasy Blood Extraction Kit. The research as a whole found: According to a later analysis, most CMV-associated TCR beta chains appeared to be HLA-restricted, and the HLA associations seemed to be driven largely by CMV exposure. A further reported finding was that TCR beta sequences accurately predicted the HLA-A and HLA-B alleles for most subjects in the first cohort. The sequencing pipeline was judged likely to have produced a cluster of highly shared sequence variants as a technical artifact. Approximately 16 rarely observed V segments, including chromosome 9 orphons, were excluded from the earlier analysis of several hundred of the donors because counts were too low. It was suggested by the authors that the approach could potentially be generalized to other disease states and immunological phenotypes. According to a later analysis, parvovirus B19, influenza, CMV and Epstein-Barr virus appeared linked to several top co-occurrence clusters. A total of 150 to 200 TCR beta chains were listed by the study as associated with cytomegalovirus. Sequencing depth was assumed to be roughly uniform across donors in the presence/absence analyses, though that assumption may not hold. Only TCR beta chains were sequenced in this cohort, and the absence of alpha or paired-chain data limited detectable features. The classifier was reported to diagnose cytomegalovirus status with high specificity and sensitivity in both the original and validation cohorts. In an earlier analysis of roughly 560 of the donors, most TCR beta V segments were observed in productive rearrangements about 87% or about 30% of the time, broadly matching IMGT annotations. The only immune exposure information available for the cohort was CMV serostatus. Linkage disequilibrium might explain the correlated functional status among segregating V segments, but an unknown experimental factor could not be ruled out. A later genetic analysis associated a missense DCLRE1C variant with V-gene and J-gene trimming of TCR beta chains, and an independent cohort replicated the association. A later analysis found that TCR association rates varied across HLA loci, with DRB1 alleles showing the most associated TCRs and HLA-C alleles the fewest. Three of the identified cytomegalovirus-associated TCR beta chains were confirmed in vitro to be specific for cytomegalovirus antigens. The 87-base-pair reads could not distinguish some IMGT-functional V segments, including TRBV6-2 and TRBV6-3, so those segments were excluded. In a later analysis, HLA-associated TCR beta chains were found to be more clonally expanded and to have lower generation probabilities than equally common non-associated chains. Across donors, most TCR sequences were observed very rarely, whereas some public TCRs were present in many individuals. Assigning TCR associations to individual alleles was difficult when HLA alleles, especially DR and DQ, strongly co-occurred. In a later genetic analysis, fewer N-insertions in productive TCRs were reported among donors in an Asian-associated ancestry cluster than the approximately 630-donor mean. HLA typing was unavailable for some donors at each locus, so association tests used only the typed subset. A later analysis associated 15,000 to 20,000 TCR beta sequences with specific HLA alleles at a false discovery rate of 0.05.

V lost 0 bases and J lost 9 bases; the stretch between them is 13 bases long. From its cysteine to its phenylalanine, the CDR3 spans 14 amino acids. Only the CDR3 DNA is retained, 42 bases long and in frame from the first base. CDR1 and CDR2 were assigned from the germline V gene as SGHTS and YDEGEE. In the case of this clone: Its antigen is unknown. The sample holds no much larger clone one base away, and base qualities are not on file.

Library prep was done by the immunoSEQ multiplex PCR assay. The multiplex PCR relied on a mix of 60 forward primers for TCR Vbeta segments and 13 reverse primers for TCR Jbeta segments. Amplification of the CDR3 region of rearranged TCR beta genes was performed with a multiplex PCR assay on genomic DNA. The Illumina HiSeq System was used to sequence the amplified TCR beta libraries as 87-base-pair reads. From the authors' description of their analysis: Across the 670 or so repertoires, a later analysis counted approximately 83 million unique TCR beta chains, approximately 12 million of which were shared by at least two donors. Raw reads were error-corrected and collapsed into unique sequences with a nearest-neighbor algorithm that merged closely related sequences to remove PCR and sequencing errors. CDR3 sequences were aligned to IMGT reference sequences to assign V, D and J gene segments. For a sequence to be retained, at least a six-nucleotide match to both a V gene segment and a J gene segment was required. Rearrangements were called productive when the CDR3 lacked stop codons and stayed in frame with V and J; all others were non-productive. CDR3 was defined according to IMGT convention as the region running from the second conserved V-encoded cysteine to the conserved J-encoded phenylalanine. In an earlier analysis of 500 to 650 of the donors, sequences lacking an unambiguous match to a single V gene segment were excluded. An earlier analysis of 500 to 600 of the donors classified V segments as functional when productive rearrangements were above 56.7% and as segregating when the standard deviation between donors was above 5%. A statistical classification framework was built for diagnosing cytomegalovirus status from the catalog of TCR beta chain sequences. In a later analysis, TCR nucleotide sequences were compared against IMGT/GENE-DB human TR gene sequences so that V and J genes could be assigned. A later analysis assigned CDR3 sequences and most-parsimonious VDJ recombination scenarios with the TCRdist pipeline. In a later analysis, every TCR beta chain was defined by the combination of its CDR3 amino acid sequence and its V-gene family, and reads without a unique V-gene family were dropped. As a way to deal with suspected cross-contamination and a sequencing artifact, a later analysis dropped 450 to 600 nucleotide sequences that were highly shared and had low generation probability. For each public chain, a later analysis derived a clonal expansion index from normalized ranks of inferred template counts within each repertoire. In a later analysis, generation probabilities were computed using a VDJ recombination model fitted to out-of-frame rearrangements, and the results were checked against IGoR. A later analysis scored TCR-TCR, TCR-HLA and TCR-CMV co-occurrence with hypergeometric tests, applying a repertoire-size bias correction to TCR pairs. A later analysis estimated false discovery rates by permuting HLA or CMV assignments 20 times. A later analysis grouped co-occurring TCRs with DBSCAN, adding TCRdist sequence similarity when clustering within HLA-allele-positive subsets. For co-occurrence clustering, repertoires with fewer than 30,000 or more than 120,000 public chains were excluded, along with 5 or 6 repertoires with anomalous nucleotide sharing. Here the immuneACCESS table is served through TCRdb, limited to in-frame sequences with V and J called. Missing clones are a known gap in these copies; in checked studies unresolved V genes cover under half, and the rest lacks a known reason. V and J calls plus clone size are reproduced from that table; the DNA served to infer D and trimming. The table for this sample lists roughly 120,000 clones; around three quarters of them were counted only once. In total, the top ten clones hold 13% of the sample.

Rearrangement joined TRBV5-8 to TRBJ2-1; 6 matching bases give a weak D call of TRBD2. The sample comprised PBMCs. The sequence came from a woman between 55 and 75 years old in good health and CMV-seropositive. The nucleotides are TGTGCCAGCAGCTTGGCCGGGAGCGGTGGTGAGCAGTTCTTC. It is translated as CASSLAGSGGEQFF.